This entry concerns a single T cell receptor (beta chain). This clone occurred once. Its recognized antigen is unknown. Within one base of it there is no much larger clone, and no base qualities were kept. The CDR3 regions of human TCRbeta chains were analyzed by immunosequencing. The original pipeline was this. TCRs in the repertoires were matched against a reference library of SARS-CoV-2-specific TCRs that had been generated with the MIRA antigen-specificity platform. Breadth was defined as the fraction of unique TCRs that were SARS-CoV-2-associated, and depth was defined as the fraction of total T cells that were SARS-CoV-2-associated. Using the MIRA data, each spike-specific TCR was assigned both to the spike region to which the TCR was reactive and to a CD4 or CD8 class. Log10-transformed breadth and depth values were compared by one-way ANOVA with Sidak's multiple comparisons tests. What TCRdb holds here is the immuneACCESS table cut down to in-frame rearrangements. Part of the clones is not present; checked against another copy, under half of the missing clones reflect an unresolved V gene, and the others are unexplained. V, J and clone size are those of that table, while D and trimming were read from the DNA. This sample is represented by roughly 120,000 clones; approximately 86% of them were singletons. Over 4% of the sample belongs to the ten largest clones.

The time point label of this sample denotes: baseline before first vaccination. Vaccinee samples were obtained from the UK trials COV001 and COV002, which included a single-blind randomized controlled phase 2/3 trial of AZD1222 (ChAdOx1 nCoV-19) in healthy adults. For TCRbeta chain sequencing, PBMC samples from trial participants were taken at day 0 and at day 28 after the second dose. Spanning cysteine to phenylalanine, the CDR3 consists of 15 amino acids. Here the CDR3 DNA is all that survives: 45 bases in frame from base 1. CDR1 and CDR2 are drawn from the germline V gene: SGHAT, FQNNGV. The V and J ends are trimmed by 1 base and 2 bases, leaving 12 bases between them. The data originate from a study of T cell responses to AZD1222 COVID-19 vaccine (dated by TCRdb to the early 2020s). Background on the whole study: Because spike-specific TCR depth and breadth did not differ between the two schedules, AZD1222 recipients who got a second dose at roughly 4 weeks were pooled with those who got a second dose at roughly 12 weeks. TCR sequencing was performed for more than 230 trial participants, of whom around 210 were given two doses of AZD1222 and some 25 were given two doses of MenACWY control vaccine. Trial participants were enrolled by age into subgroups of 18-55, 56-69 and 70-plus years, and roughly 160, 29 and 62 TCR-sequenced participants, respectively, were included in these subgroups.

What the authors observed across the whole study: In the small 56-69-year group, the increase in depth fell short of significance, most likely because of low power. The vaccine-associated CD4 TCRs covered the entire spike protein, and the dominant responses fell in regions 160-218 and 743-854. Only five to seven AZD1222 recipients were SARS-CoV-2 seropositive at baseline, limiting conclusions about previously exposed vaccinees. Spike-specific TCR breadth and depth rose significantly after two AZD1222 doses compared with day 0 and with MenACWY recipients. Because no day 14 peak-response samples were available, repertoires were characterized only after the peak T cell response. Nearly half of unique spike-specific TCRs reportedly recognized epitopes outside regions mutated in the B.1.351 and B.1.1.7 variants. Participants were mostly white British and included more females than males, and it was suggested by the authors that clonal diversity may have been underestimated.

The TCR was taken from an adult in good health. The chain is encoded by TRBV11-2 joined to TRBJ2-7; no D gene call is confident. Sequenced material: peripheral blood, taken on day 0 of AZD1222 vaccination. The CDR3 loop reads CASSLGGTVPYEQYF. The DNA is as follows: TGTGCCAGCAGCTTAGGCGGAACCGTACCCTACGAGCAGTACTTC.